Following are 9 T cell receptor beta chains from one sample sequenced in a study of human T cells and chemical hapten exposure (TCRdb year 2021). This specimen's time point label, per the study, means: patch test 1, 2 weeks after DPC sensitization. What the treatment or condition label conveys for this sample: therapeutic diphenylcyclopropenone sensitization with weekly scalp DPC. Library method: RACE. Instrument on record: NextSeq 500. TCRdb's own reprocessing of the public reads used fastp at Q25 and MiXCR and kept productive beta chains. For every CDR3 protein sequence, its rows merge into one entry that carries the most common genes and DNA. The sample table holds 300,000 to 350,000 distinct CDR3 sequences, of which around 6.9% were seen once. The ten largest clones add up to more than 7% of the sample. This material consisted of whole blood, taken in connection with sensitization to the hapten diphenylcyclopropenone (DPC). Receptors were obtained from a young woman with alopecia areata. Some clones in this sample may be carry-over from other donors' samples.

In this sample, this clonotype turned up many times. J is TRBJ2-2 and V is TRBV6-5; D not resolved. Trimming stripped 1 base from V and 0 bases from J, with 6 bases between. The CDR3 contains 15 residues. Germline values: CDR1 MNHEY, CDR2 SVGAGI. The CDR3 is CASSYYSPNTGELFF. CDR3 coding DNA: TGTGCCAGCAGTTACTACAGTCCGAACACCGGGGAGCTGTTTTTT.

The V call is TRBV6-2 or TRBV6-3, the J call TRBJ2-7; TRBD2 aligns across 10 bases. Trimming took 6 bases from V and 2 from J; bases not matched to a gene: 10. Germline V gives CDR1 MNHEY, CDR2 SVGEGT. The CDR3 consists of 16 residues. CDR3 coding DNA: TGTGCCAGCAGACCCGTGAGGACTAGCGGCACCTACGAGCAGTACTTC. This sequence encodes CASRPVRTSGTYEQYF.

This clonotype was seen more than once but under ten times. This sequence joins TRBV9 and TRBJ2-7, with D perhaps TRBD2 (5 bases). The CDR3 totals 14 residues. Germline V gives CDR1 SGDLS, CDR2 YYNGEE. V lost 4 bases and J lost 3, with 14 bases in between. CDR3 in amino acids: CASSPSPRGYEQYF. The CDR3 region has the DNA TGTGCCAGCAGCCCATCTCCCCGGGGCTACGAGCAGTACTTC.

This clonotype has more than one count but fewer than ten. The J gene is TRBJ1-6, the V gene TRBV5-1; D might be TRBD1 (6 bases). Germline assignment: CDR1 SGHRS and CDR2 YFSETQ. V dropped 9 bases and J dropped 8 bases, with 12 bases sitting between them. The CDR3 contains 12 residues. CDR3 region: CATSEGDSPLHF. The CDR3 DNA reads as TGCGCCACCTCTGAGGGGGATTCACCCCTCCACTTT.

The chain employs TRBV5-4 and TRBJ2-3; 7 bases are shared with TRBD1. CDR3 length: 14 amino acids. V lost 1 base and J lost 4; bases outside the gene matches: 3. CDR1 is SGHNT, CDR2 YYREEE, per germline (reference sequence). CDR3 residues: CASSLTGASDTQYF. The CDR3 DNA follows: TGTGCCAGCAGCTTGACAGGGGCCTCAGATACGCAGTATTTT.

This clonotype was picked up a small number of times. The CDR3, as DNA: TGTGCCAGCAGCTTGACGGGAGACCCAGATACGCAGTATTTT. It is translated as CASSLTGDPDTQYF. The chain joins TRBV5-5 to TRBJ2-3; tentatively, D is TRBD2 (6 bases). Germline CDR1 is SGHKS and CDR2 is YYEKEE (reference sequence). CDR3 size: 14 residues. Trimming took 1 base from V and 4 from J, leaving 10 bases between them.

This rearrangement joins TRBV4-3 to TRBJ2-7; TRBD2 is a possible D gene (5 bases). The germline gives CDR1 LGHNA, CDR2 YSLEER. V was trimmed by 0 bases and J by 5 bases, leaving 11 bases between them. The CDR3 has 14 amino acids. The CDR3 sequence is CASSQDLGENEQYF. CDR3 sequence (DNA): TGCGCCAGCAGCCAAGATCTCGGGGAAAACGAGCAGTACTTC.

This clonotype came up a few times. This sequence joins TRBV28 and TRBJ1-5; 7 nucleotides line up with TRBD1. Germline assignment: CDR1 MDHEN and CDR2 SYDVKM. V was pared by 8 bases and J by 0 bases, with 4 bases of the junction left unmatched. This CDR3 is built from 14 residues. CDR3 DNA: TGTGCCAGCGCCGCAGGGGGTAGCAATCAGCCCCAGCATTTT. This translates into CASAAGGSNQPQHF.

This clonotype was picked up many times. The chain links TRBV9 to TRBJ1-6, with 9 bases identical to TRBD1. The junction had 14 bases not matched to a gene; V was cut back by 4 bases and J by 12 bases. This CDR3 comprises 16 residues. The germline CDR1 and CDR2 sequences are SGDLS and YYNGEE. CDR3 coding DNA: TGTGCCAGCAGCTCTACAGGGGGACAGGGACGAATACCCCTCCACTTT. Amino acid sequence: CASSSTGGQGRIPLHF.